The 7 T cell receptor beta chains in this list originate from one sample, sequenced in a study of beta chain features in type 1 diabetes. Of the isolated RNA, all was reverse transcribed, and so the sequenced material was expressed TCRB transcripts. TCRdb keeps only in-frame clones here, not all; method: immunoSEQ multiplex PCR. In the table there are 40,000 to 45,000 clones, over 45% of which are singletons. What was sequenced was central memory CD4+ T cells from blood. These receptors were collected from a woman aged 18-29 years in good health.

The CDR3 sequence is CASSTMTATNEKLFF. The CDR3 DNA is TGTGCCAGCAGTACAATGACAGCAACTAATGAAAAACTGTTTTTT. The rearrangement links TRBV6-5 to TRBJ1-4; perhaps TRBD1 as D (5 bases). The CDR3 totals 15 residues. Deletions cut 5 bases from V and 0 bases from J, with 10 bases between. The germline gives CDR1 MNHEY, CDR2 SVGAGI.

The chain carries TRBV2 and TRBJ1-4; D unclear. V lost 7 bases and J 5 bases, leaving 14 bases between the germline ends. This CDR3 contains 14 residues. Germline V CDR1 and CDR2: SNHLY, FYNNEI. CDR3 coding DNA: TGTGCCAGCAAAGAGCCGGGTTCGAATGAAAAACTGTTTTTT. It encodes CASKEPGSNEKLFF.

The chain has TRBV6-6 and TRBJ2-5; 8 bases map to TRBD1. The DNA end lines up better with TRBJ2-7; the J call may be wrong. The CDR3 runs to 14 residues. Germline V gene sequence: CDR1 MNHNY, CDR2 SVGAGI (reference sequence). CDR3 DNA: TGTGCCAGCAGCGGGGACAGGAGCTCCTACGAGCAGTACTTC. It translates to CASSGDRSSYEQYF.

The chain combines TRBV5-1 with TRBJ1-1, with 8 bases identical to TRBD1. CDR1 and CDR2 from the germline V gene are SGHRS and YFSETQ. The CDR3 extends over 16 amino acids. The J segment lost 4 bases and the V segment lost 4 bases, leaving 12 bases of the junction unmatched. CDR3 DNA sequence: TGCGCCAGCAGCCCCCGACAGGGGAGGGGTGGCACTGAAGCTTTCTTT. Its protein is CASSPRQGRGGTEAFF.

The chain combines TRBV19 with TRBJ1-2; 7 bases match TRBD1. In germline, CDR1 is LNHDA, CDR2 SQIVND (reference sequence). The CDR3 has 15 amino acids. Trimming took 6 bases from V and 5 from J; bases not matched to a gene: 12. CDR3 protein: CASSRRQGEGYGYTF. CDR3 bases: TGTGCCAGTAGCCGGAGACAGGGTGAAGGATATGGCTACACCTTC.

The rearrangement joins TRBV5-1 to TRBJ1-1; 7 positions match TRBD1. The junction had 9 bases not matched to a gene; V was cut back by 2 bases and J by 5 bases. The length of the CDR3 is 15 residues. Germline CDR1 is SGHRS and CDR2 is YFSETQ. The CDR3 DNA reads as TGCGCCAGCAGCTTAAGGACAGGCGGTGGAACTGAAGCTTTCTTT. Encoded protein: CASSLRTGGGTEAFF.

The chain couples TRBV29-1 to TRBJ1-1; 7 nucleotides line up with TRBD1. Germline values: CDR1 SQVTM, CDR2 ANQGSEA. The CDR3 spans 12 residues. With 3 bases clipped from V and 4 bases from J, the junction kept 2 bases outside the gene matches. The CDR3 DNA sequence: TGCAGCGTTGAGACAGGGTTCACTGAAGCTTTCTTT. Its translation is CSVETGFTEAFF.